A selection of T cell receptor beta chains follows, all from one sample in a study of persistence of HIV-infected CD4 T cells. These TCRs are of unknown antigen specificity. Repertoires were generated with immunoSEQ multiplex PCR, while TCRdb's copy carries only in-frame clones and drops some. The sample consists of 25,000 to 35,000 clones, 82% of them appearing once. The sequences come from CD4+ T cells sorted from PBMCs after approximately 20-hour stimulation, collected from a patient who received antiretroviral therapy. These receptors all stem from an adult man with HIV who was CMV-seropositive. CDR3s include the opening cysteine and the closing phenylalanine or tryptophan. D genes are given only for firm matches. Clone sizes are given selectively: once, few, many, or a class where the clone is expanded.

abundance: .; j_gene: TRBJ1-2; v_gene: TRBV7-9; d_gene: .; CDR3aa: CASSFGGSYGYTF; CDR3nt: TGTGCCAGCAGCTTCGGAGGGAGCTATGGCTACACCTTC
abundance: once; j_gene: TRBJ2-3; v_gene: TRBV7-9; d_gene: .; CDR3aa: CASSPQSTQYF; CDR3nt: TGTGCCAGCAGCCCGCAGAGCACGCAGTATTTT
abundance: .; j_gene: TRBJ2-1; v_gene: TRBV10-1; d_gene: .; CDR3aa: CASSESGGLIGEQFF; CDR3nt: TGCGCCAGCAGTGAGTCCGGCGGCCTTATTGGGGAGCAGTTCTTC
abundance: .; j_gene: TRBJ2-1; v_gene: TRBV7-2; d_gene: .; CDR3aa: CASSFHRHEQFF; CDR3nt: TGTGCCAGCAGCTTCCATCGGCATGAGCAGTTCTTC
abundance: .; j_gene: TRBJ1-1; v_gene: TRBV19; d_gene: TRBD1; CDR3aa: CASSTKGGITEAFF; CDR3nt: TGTGCCAGTAGTACCAAAGGGGGCATCACTGAAGCTTTCTTT
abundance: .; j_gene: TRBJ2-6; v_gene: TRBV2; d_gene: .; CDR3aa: CAGNTDSGANVLTF; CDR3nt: TGTGCCGGAAATACAGACTCTGGGGCCAACGTCCTGACTTTC
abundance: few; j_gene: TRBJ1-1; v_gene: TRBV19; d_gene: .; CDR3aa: CASFRTTFNTEAFF; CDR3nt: TGTGCCAGTTTCCGAACGACTTTTAACACTGAAGCTTTCTTT
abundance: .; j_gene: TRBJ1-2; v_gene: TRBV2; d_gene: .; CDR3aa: CASSGSARTVYGYTF; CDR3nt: TGTGCCAGCAGTGGGTCGGCGAGGACAGTCTATGGCTACACCTTC
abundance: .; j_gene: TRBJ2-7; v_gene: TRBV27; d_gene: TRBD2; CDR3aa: CASGTLAGGGYEQYF; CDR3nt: TGTGCCAGCGGGACCCTAGCGGGGGGCGGGTACGAGCAGTACTTC
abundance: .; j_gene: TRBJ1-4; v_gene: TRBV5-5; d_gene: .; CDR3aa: CASSLYNEKLFF; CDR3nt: TGTGCCAGCAGCTTGTACAATGAAAAACTGTTTTTT
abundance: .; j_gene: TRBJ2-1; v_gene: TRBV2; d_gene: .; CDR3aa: CASSGGGVSEQFF; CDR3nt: TGTGCCAGCAGCGGTGGAGGGGTCAGTGAGCAGTTCTTC
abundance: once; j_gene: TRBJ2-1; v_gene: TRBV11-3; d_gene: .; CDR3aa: CASSHRTDYNEQFF; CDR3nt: TGTGCCAGCAGCCACAGGACGGATTACAATGAGCAGTTCTTC
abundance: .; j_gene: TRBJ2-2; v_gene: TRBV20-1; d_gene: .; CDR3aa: CSARGEWELFF; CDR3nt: TGCAGTGCTAGAGGGGAGTGGGAGCTGTTTTTT
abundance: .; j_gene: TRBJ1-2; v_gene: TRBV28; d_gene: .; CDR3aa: CASSFPGGSDYGYTF; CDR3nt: TGTGCCAGCAGTTTCCCCGGGGGGTCTGACTATGGCTACACCTTC
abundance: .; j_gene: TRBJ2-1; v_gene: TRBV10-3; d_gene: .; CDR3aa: CAISGTQGWYEQFF; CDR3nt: TGTGCCATCAGCGGCACGCAGGGCTGGTATGAGCAGTTCTTC
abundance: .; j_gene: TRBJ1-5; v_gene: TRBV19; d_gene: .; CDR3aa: CASSNPLLGLTNQPQHF; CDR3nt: TGTGCCAGTAGTAACCCATTACTGGGACTGACTAATCAGCCCCAGCATTTT
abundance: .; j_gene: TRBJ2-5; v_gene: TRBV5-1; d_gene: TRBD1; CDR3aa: CASSLEGAGVVGTTQYF; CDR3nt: TGCGCCAGCAGCTTGGAGGGGGCCGGGGTGGTTGGTACGACCCAGTACTTC
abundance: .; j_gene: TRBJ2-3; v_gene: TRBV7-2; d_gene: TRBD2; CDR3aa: CASSARGGGGARADTQYF; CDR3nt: TGTGCCAGCAGCGCCAGGGGTGGCGGGGGGGCCAGGGCAGATACGCAGTATTTT
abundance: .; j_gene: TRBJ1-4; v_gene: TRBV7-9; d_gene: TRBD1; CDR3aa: CASSLATGTANEKLFF; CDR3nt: TGTGCCAGCAGCTTGGCCACAGGGACAGCTAATGAAAAACTGTTTTTT
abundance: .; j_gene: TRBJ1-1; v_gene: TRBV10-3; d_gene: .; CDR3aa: CAISESGGLGTEAFF; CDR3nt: TGTGCCATCAGTGAGTCGGGCGGGTTGGGGACTGAAGCTTTCTTT
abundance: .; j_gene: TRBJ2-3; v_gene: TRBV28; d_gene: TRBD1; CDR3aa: CASSFLDRGGTDTQYF; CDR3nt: TGTGCCAGCAGTTTCCTTGACAGGGGTGGCACAGATACGCAGTATTTT
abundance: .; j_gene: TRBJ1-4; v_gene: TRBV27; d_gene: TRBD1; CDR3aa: CASRDRVRNEKLFF; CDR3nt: TGTGCCAGCAGAGACAGGGTTAGGAATGAAAAACTGTTTTTT